A single sample gave rise to the 27 T cell receptor beta chains below, sequenced in a study of CD8 T cells in Susac syndrome. An amount of RNA that ranged from 0.5 to 1 ug was reverse transcribed with random hexamers. TCRdb independently ran MiXCR on the immunoSEQ multiplex PCR reads; one entry per CDR3 protein. In the table there are about 150,000 distinct CDR3 sequences, roughly 95% of which are singletons. Sequenced: CD8+ T cells from PBMCs. These receptors were obtained from a human donor with multiple sclerosis.

The chain is built from TRBV13 and TRBJ2-5, with D unclear. This CDR3 spans 13 amino acids. CDR1 and CDR2 from the germline V gene are PRHDT and FYEKMQ (reference sequence). The germline V and J ends were trimmed by 0 bases and 4 bases, with 6 bases remaining between them. The CDR3 nucleotides read TGTGCCAGCAGCTTAGGGGCTAGAGAGACCCAGTACTTC. Its translation: CASSLGARETQYF.

The chain couples TRBV14 to TRBJ2-5, with TRBD1 identical over 8 bases. Per the germline V gene, CDR1 is SGHDN and CDR2 is FVKESK. The CDR3 is 14 amino acids. The junction had 4 bases not matched to a gene; V was cut back by 4 bases and J by 3 bases. The CDR3 protein is CASSPVTGEETQYF. CDR3 coding DNA: TGTGCCAGCAGCCCCGTGACAGGGGAAGAGACCCAGTACTTC.

The rearrangement links TRBV27 to TRBJ2-1; 8 nucleotides align to TRBD2. CDR1 and CDR2 from the germline V gene are MNHEY and SMNVEV (reference sequence). There are 11 residues in the CDR3. The V and J ends lost 7 bases and 16 bases, in that order; junction bases with no gene match: 9. CDR3 residues: CASISGLVGFF. In DNA form, the CDR3 reads TGTGCCAGCATTTCGGGACTAGTGGGTTTCTTC.

V gene TRBV7-9 combines with J gene TRBJ1-1; D gene uncertain. The CDR3 contains 12 residues. The ends were cut back, 0 bases at V and 6 bases at J, with 5 bases in the middle. Per germline, CDR1 SEHNR and CDR2 FQNEAQ (reference sequence). CDR3 sequence: CASSLALAEAFF. The CDR3 nucleotides are TGTGCCAGCAGCTTAGCGTTGGCTGAAGCTTTCTTT.

The genes are TRBV29-1 and TRBJ1-2, with D unclear. CDR3 length equals 14 residues. The germline V and J ends were trimmed by 7 bases and 0 bases, with 15 bases remaining between them. Germline V gene sequence: CDR1 SQVTM, CDR2 ANQGSEA. The CDR3: CSANAPYTNYGYTF. The CDR3 DNA reads TGCAGCGCCAACGCCCCGTATACTAACTATGGCTACACCTTC.

J is TRBJ2-3 and V is TRBV10-3; 13 bases fit TRBD2. CDR1 and CDR2 from the germline V gene are ENHRY and SYGVKD. V lost 11 bases, J lost 2 bases, and 4 bases stayed unmatched. There are 14 residues in the CDR3. The CDR3 reads CAAGTSGATDTQYF. The CDR3, as DNA: TGTGCCGCTGGGACTAGCGGGGCCACAGATACGCAGTATTTT.

This clonotype appeared a single time. V and J are TRBV25-1 and TRBJ2-7; unclear D gene. The ends were cut back, 1 base at V and 0 bases at J, with 4 bases in the middle. The germline gives CDR1 MGHDK, CDR2 SYGVNS. CDR3 length equals 13 residues. The CDR3 DNA sequence: TGTGCCAGCAGTGAATGGAGCTCCTACGAGCAGTACTTC. Its translation: CASSEWSSYEQYF.

The chain has TRBV29-1 and TRBJ1-1; possibly TRBD1 for D (5 bases). Looked up from germline, CDR1 is SQVTM and CDR2 is ANQGSEA. The CDR3 has 12 residues. Deletions cut 3 bases from V and 1 base from J, with 6 bases between. CDR3 coding DNA: TGCAGCGTTGATAGGGGGAACACTGAAGCTTTCTTT. Its translation: CSVDRGNTEAFF. The complete variable domain, with remaining parts taken from reference TRBV29-1 and TRBJ1-1, reads SAVISQKPSRDICQRGTSLTIQCQVDSQVTMMFWYRQQPGQSLTLIATANQGSEATYESGFVIDKFPISRPNLTFSTLTVSNMSPEDSSIYLCSVDRGNTEAFFGQGTRLTVV.

The chain links TRBV20-1 to TRBJ2-3, with D hard to call. This CDR3 has 18 residues. With 7 bases removed from V and 2 bases from J, the gap between germline ends came to 28 bases. From germline, CDR1 is DFQATT and CDR2 SNEGSKA (reference sequence). CDR3 coding DNA: TGCAGTGTCCTCCCCCCCCTTGTTGTGCGATCATACACAGATACGCAGTATTTT. Its translation: CSVLPPLVVRSYTDTQYF.

The chain joins TRBV20-1 to TRBJ2-1; a possible D gene is TRBD2 (5 bases). Germline loops: CDR1 DFQATT, CDR2 SNEGSKA (reference sequence). The CDR3 covers 14 residues. V was pared by 0 bases and J by 8 bases, with 14 bases between. The CDR3: CSARDSGVLDEQFF. The CDR3 bases are TGCAGTGCTAGAGATTCCGGGGTTTTGGATGAGCAGTTCTTC.

This sequence joins TRBV27 and TRBJ2-7; 8 nucleotides agree with TRBD1. The CDR3 consists of 14 residues. Germline V gene data show CDR1 as MNHEY and CDR2 as SMNVEV (reference sequence). With V trimmed by 5 bases and J by 5 bases, 8 bases remained unmatched. The CDR3 is CASSPWGTGDEQYF. CDR3 in DNA: TGTGCCAGCAGTCCATGGGGGACAGGAGACGAGCAGTACTTC.

The chain joins TRBV30 to TRBJ2-3; D perhaps matches TRBD2 (6 bases). CDR1 and CDR2 (germline): GTSNPN, SVGIG (reference sequence). Trimming removed 7 bases from V and 4 bases from J, with 18 bases in between. CDR3 length: 14 amino acids. This chain's CDR3 is CASSGGGVADTQYF. CDR3 DNA: TGTGCCTCCTCCGGCGGCGGGGTGGCAGATACGCAGTATTTT.

The chain recombines TRBV3-1 with TRBJ2-2; D gene uncertain. This CDR3 has 13 residues. CDR1 and CDR2 (germline): LGHDT, YNNKEL (reference sequence). V dropped 5 bases and J dropped 5 bases, with 9 bases sitting between them. CDR3 region: CASSSRRTGELFF. The CDR3 DNA sequence: TGTGCCAGCAGCTCACGAAGGACCGGGGAGCTGTTTTTT.

This clonotype was found a few times. The V gene is TRBV11-1, the J gene TRBJ2-2; 11 bases align to TRBD2. The CDR3 extends over 14 amino acids. The junction had 5 bases not matched to a gene; V was cut back by 7 bases and J by 7 bases. In germline, CDR1 is SGHAT, CDR2 FQDESV (reference sequence). CDR3 sequence (DNA): TGTGCCAGCATCCCCGGGACTAGCGGCGGGGAGCTGTTTTTT. Amino acid sequence: CASIPGTSGGELFF.

The chain joins TRBV12-3 or TRBV12-4 to TRBJ2-2; 7 bases fit TRBD2. V lost 5 bases and J lost 0; bases outside the gene matches: 6. The CDR3 is made up of 16 amino acids. Here the CDR3 reads CASSPKRGTNTGELFF. The CDR3 DNA sequence: TGTGCCAGCAGTCCCAAGCGGGGAACGAACACCGGGGAGCTGTTTTTT.

V usage is TRBV24-1 and J usage is TRBJ2-7; D is uncertain. The CDR3 totals 13 residues. Trimming stripped 12 bases from V and 4 bases from J, with 18 bases between. Germline assignment: CDR1 KGHDR and CDR2 SFDVKD. The CDR3 loop reads CAPEGQASYEQYV. The DNA of the CDR3 is TGTGCCCCGGAAGGGCAGGCTTCGTACGAGCAGTACGTC.

The chain employs TRBV12-3 or TRBV12-4 and TRBJ1-5; D remains unclear. The V gene lost 4 bases and the J gene lost 5 bases, with 15 bases spanning the gap. The CDR3 extends over 15 amino acids. CDR3 bases: TGTGCCAGCAGTTCCTCCCTGTCGGGTGATCAGCCCCAGCATTTT. It translates to CASSSSLSGDQPQHF.

CDR3 amino acids: CAWSTGAGANEKLFF. The DNA for the CDR3 is TGTGCCTGGAGTACAGGGGCAGGCGCTAATGAAAAACTGTTTTTT. V and J are TRBV30 and TRBJ1-4, with 7 bases fitting TRBD1. This CDR3 comprises 15 residues. Germline assignment: CDR1 GTSNPN and CDR2 SVGIG (reference sequence). With V trimmed by 2 bases and J by 3 bases, 6 bases remained unmatched. The full variable domain, completed using reference TRBV30 and TRBJ1-4, is SQTIHQWPATLVQPVGSPLSLECTVEGTSNPNLYWYRQAAGRGLQLLFYSVGIGQISSEVPQNLSASRPQDRQFILSSKKLLLSDSGFYLCAWSTGAGANEKLFFGSGTQLSVL.

The gene calls are TRBV27 and TRBJ1-6; no clear D. There are 16 residues in the CDR3. In germline, CDR1 is MNHEY, CDR2 SMNVEV (reference sequence). Trimming shortened V by 5 bases and J by 0 bases, and 11 bases separated the two germline ends. CDR3 amino acids: CASSPRLGSYNSPLHF. CDR3 in DNA: TGTGCCAGCAGTCCTCGCCTCGGCTCCTATAATTCACCCCTCCACTTT.

CDR3 in amino acids: CAWSVLAYNEQFF. In DNA, the CDR3 is TGTGCCTGGAGTGTACTAGCCTACAATGAGCAGTTCTTC. The rearrangement uses TRBV30 and TRBJ2-1, with D possibly matching TRBD2 (5 bases). This CDR3 is 13 amino acids long. V gave up 0 bases and J gave up 2 bases, with 5 bases separating them. Germline lookup yields CDR1 GTSNPN and CDR2 SVGIG (reference sequence).

The CDR3 sequence is CASSITSERYEQYF. The CDR3 coding sequence is TGTGCCAGCAGCATTACTAGCGAACGCTACGAGCAGTACTTC. V is TRBV3-1 and J is TRBJ2-7; 7 bases align to TRBD2. Unmatched junction bases numbered 7, after V lost 5 bases and J lost 3 bases. The CDR3 spans 14 residues. Germline-derived CDR1 and CDR2 are LGHDT and YNNKEL (reference sequence).

The rearrangement joins TRBV20-1 to TRBJ1-5; D is unclear. The CDR3 length is 16 residues. V was pared by 0 bases and J by 2 bases, with 14 bases between. Germline lookup yields CDR1 DFQATT and CDR2 SNEGSKA (reference sequence). The chain's CDR3 is CSARDRAPGGNQPQHF. In DNA form, the CDR3 reads TGCAGTGCTAGAGATCGTGCCCCCGGGGGCAATCAGCCCCAGCATTTT.

This clonotype was seen just once. The gene calls are TRBV2 and TRBJ2-3; D might be TRBD1 or TRBD2, each matching 5 bases. Trimming removed 10 bases from V and 1 base from J, with 9 bases in between. The germline V gene encodes CDR1 SNHLY and CDR2 FYNNEI. The CDR3 has 12 amino acids. The CDR3 protein is CATGPRTDTQYF. For the CDR3, the DNA is TGTGCCACGGGACCTCGCACAGATACGCAGTATTTT. The full variable domain, with the rest looked up from reference TRBV2 and TRBJ2-3, is EPEVTQTPSHQVTQMGQEVILRCVPISNHLYFYWYRQILGQKVEFLVSFYNNEISEKSEIFDDQFSVERPDGSNFTLKIRSTKLEDSAMYFCATGPRTDTQYFGPGTRLTVL.

The rearrangement links TRBV7-9 to TRBJ2-5; D unclear. V gave up 1 base and J gave up 2 bases, with 8 bases separating them. The germline V gene has CDR1 SEHNR and CDR2 FQNEAQ (reference sequence). This CDR3 has 14 amino acids. CDR3 nucleotides: TGTGCCAGCAGCTTAGTGGACGGACAAGAGACCCAGTACTTC. Translation: CASSLVDGQETQYF.

The chain carries TRBV13 and TRBJ1-6; a possible D gene is TRBD1 (5 bases). V lost 1 base, J lost 8 bases, and 15 bases lay in between. From germline, CDR1 is PRHDT and CDR2 FYEKMQ (reference sequence). The CDR3 is 16 amino acids. The CDR3 DNA sequence: TGTGCCAGCAGCTTAGCGTTCCGGGGCGCCGATTCACCCCTCCACTTT. Its translation is CASSLAFRGADSPLHF.

V and J are TRBV5-1 and TRBJ2-1; 11 nucleotides line up with TRBD2. CDR3 length equals 17 residues. Germline-derived CDR1 and CDR2 are SGHRS and YFSETQ. Germline trimming cut 3 bases from V and 8 bases from J; bases unmatched to any gene: 13. For the CDR3, the DNA is TGCGCCAGCAGCTCCCGGGAGACTAGCGGGATTTTTTATGAGCAGTTCTTC. Its translation is CASSSRETSGIFYEQFF.

The chain has TRBV29-1 and TRBJ2-7, with D possibly TRBD2 on 6 matching bases. Germline V lookup: CDR1 SQVTM, CDR2 ANQGSEA. This CDR3 is 12 amino acids long. Trimming left V 4 bases short and J 3 bases short, with 10 bases between. CDR3 coding DNA: TGCAGCGTTGTATTGGGGGGCTACGAGCAGTACTTC. Translating gives CSVVLGGYEQYF.